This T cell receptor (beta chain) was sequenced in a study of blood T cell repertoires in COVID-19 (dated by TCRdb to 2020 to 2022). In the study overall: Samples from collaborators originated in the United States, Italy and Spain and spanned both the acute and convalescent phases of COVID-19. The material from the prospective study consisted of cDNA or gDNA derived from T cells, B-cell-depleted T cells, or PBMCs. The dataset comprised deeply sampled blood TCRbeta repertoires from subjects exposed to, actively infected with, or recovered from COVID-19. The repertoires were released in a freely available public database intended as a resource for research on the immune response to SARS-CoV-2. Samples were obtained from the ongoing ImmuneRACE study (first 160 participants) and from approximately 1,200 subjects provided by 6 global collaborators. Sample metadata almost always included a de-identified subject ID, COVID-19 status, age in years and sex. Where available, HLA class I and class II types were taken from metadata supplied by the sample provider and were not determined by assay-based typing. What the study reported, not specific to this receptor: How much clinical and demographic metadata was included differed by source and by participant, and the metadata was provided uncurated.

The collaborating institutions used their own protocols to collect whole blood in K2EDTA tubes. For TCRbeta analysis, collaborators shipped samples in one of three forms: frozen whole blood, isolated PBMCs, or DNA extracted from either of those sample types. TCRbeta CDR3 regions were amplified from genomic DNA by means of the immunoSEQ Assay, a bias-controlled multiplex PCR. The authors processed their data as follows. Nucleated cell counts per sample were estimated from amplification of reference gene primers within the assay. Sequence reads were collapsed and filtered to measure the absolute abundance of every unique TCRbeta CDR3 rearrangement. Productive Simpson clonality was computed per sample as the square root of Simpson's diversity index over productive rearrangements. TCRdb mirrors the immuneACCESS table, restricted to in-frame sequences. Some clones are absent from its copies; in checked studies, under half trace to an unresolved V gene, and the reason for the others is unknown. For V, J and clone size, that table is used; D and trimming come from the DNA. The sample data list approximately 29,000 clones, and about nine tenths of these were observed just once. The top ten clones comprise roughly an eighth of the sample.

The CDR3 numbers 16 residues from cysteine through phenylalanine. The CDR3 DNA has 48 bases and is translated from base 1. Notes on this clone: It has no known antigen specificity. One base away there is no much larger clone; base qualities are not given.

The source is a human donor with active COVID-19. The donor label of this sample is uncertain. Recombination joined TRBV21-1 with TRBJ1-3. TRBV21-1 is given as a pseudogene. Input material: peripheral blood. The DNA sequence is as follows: TGTGCCAGCAGCATTCCCGACTGGAGCTCTGGAAACACCATATATTTT. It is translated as CASSIPDWSSGNTIYF.